This note documents a single T cell receptor (beta chain) sequence. The antigen remains undetermined. Trimming removed 4 bases from V and 4 bases from J, with 8 bases in between. There are 11 residues in the CDR3. Germline-derived CDR1 and CDR2 are SQVTM and ANQGSEA. This sample stems from a study of CD8+CD57+ T cells in acquired aplastic anemia. Overall study: The mean DNA yield obtained from sorted CD4+ and CD8+ cells came to 3 to 4 ug. Study observations and caveats: Patients versus controls showed no significant CD8+ Simpson's diversity difference.

Those patients picked for sequencing had displayed CD8+CD57+ cell expansion on flow cytometry. Using genomic DNA as the template, TCR beta VDJ and CDR3 profiling was carried out. TCRdb reprocessed the reads with MiXCR, giving one entry per CDR3 protein. This table has about 120,000 distinct CDR3 sequences, less than 50% appearing once. The TCR was taken from a human donor with aplastic anemia. V and J are TRBV29-1 and TRBJ2-7; D unclear. What was sequenced was sorted CD4+, CD8+, or CD8+CD57+ T cells (not recorded which) from PBMCs. In DNA form, the CDR3 reads TGCAGCGTTGCCTCGAGTTACGAGCAGTACTTC. Protein: CSVASSYEQYF.